The clone carrying this TCR beta chain was counted many times. TCR beta CDR3 regions were amplified from RNA transcripts. The HTBI set primed first-round TCR CDR3 RT-PCR. One entry per CDR3 protein results from TCRdb running MiXCR on the multiplex PCR reads. The sample consists of about 300,000 distinct CDR3 sequences, less than 30% of them appearing once. These data are taken from a study of T cells in Graves' hyperthyroidism and ophthalmopathy. CDR1 and CDR2 from the germline V gene are MNHEY and SVGAGI. With V trimmed by 7 bases and J by 0 bases, 8 bases remained unmatched. This CDR3 spans 16 amino acids.

This TCR was sampled from a man aged 40-55 years with Graves' hyperthyroidism that later progressed to Graves' ophthalmopathy. The chain uses TRBV6-5 and TRBJ1-2; TRBD1 matches 10 bases. Sequencing used blood. In nucleotides, the CDR3 is TGTGCCAGCAACCTCCGGGACAGGGGATCTAACTATGGCTACACCTTC. It specifies CASNLRDRGSNYGYTF.